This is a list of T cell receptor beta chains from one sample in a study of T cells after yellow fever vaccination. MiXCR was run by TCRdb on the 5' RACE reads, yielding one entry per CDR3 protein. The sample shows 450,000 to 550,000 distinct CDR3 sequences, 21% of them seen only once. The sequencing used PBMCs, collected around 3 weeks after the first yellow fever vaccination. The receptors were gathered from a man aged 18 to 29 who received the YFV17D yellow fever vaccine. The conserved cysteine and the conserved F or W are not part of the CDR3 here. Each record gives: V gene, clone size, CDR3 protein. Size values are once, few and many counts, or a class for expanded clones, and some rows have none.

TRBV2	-	AQTEEEKLF
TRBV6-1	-	AMGDGGETQY
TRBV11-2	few	ASSVHLGLGETQY
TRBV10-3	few	AIQPGTSRDTQY
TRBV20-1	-	SARDLIGLGSGANVLT
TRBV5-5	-	ASNQGVNIGYT
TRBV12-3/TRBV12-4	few	ASSWGTNYGYT
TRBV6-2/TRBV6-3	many	ASSYSGTSGTQY
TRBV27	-	ASTGQGEFYPSYNEQF
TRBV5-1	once	ASSAVDANSPLH
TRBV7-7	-	ASSPPTGTSQY
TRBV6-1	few	ASSEVVYEQF
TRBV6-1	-	ASSVEGPTLQETQY
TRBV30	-	AWSDGGFPF
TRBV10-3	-	AIQTSWSDTQY
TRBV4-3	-	ASSHQQGSNTEAF
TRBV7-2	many	ASSLIGGPGTEAF
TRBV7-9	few	ASRSQGLEQY
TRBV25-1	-	ASSGGDSQSLEY
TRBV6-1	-	ASKDRSYQPQH
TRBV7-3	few	ASSPDINYGYT
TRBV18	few	ASSVGTAKLYGYT
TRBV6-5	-	ASSYFGGTQETQY
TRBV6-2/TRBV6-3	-	ASSRGQGASDTQY
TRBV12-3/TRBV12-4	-	ASSFHLGNEQF
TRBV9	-	ASSDRNNSPLH
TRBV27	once	ASSTATGRPYEQY
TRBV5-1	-	ASSLGGGAEDTQY
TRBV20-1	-	SARGLLAGRGEQF
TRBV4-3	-	ASSQTGPGASNEKLF
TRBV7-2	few	ASSPGQVAETQY
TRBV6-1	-	ASGDSHGNQPQH
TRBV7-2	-	ASSWGGAEAF
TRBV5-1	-	ASSGSYRDPSWGDTQY
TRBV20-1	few	SAAGTGYNSPLH
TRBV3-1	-	ASSQDRPNTEAF
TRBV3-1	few	ASSQGGSQPQH